Shown below are 7 T cell receptor beta chains from a single sample sequenced in a study of OX40 agonist ivuxolimab in advanced cancers. Measured with immunoSEQ multiplex PCR; TCRdb has only the in-frame clones, and not every one. The data show roughly 29,000 clones, 80% to 95% seen once. Specimen: CD4+ or CD8+ T cells sorted from blood, collected in a trial of the OX40 agonist ivuxolimab. The origin of the receptors is an adult with an advanced solid tumor such as melanoma, head and neck, liver or kidney cancer.

The chain carries TRBV7-3 and TRBJ2-3; a possible D gene is TRBD2 (5 bases). The CDR3 consists of 13 residues. Looked up from germline, CDR1 is SGHTA and CDR2 is FQGTGA. Trimming took off 5 bases at V and 4 bases at J, with 10 bases between the two ends. The CDR3 loop is CASSPHGADTQYF. CDR3 coding DNA: TGTGCCAGCAGCCCTCACGGGGCAGATACGCAGTATTTT.

This clone was seen only once. V gene TRBV6-5 combines with J gene TRBJ1-1; D perhaps matches TRBD1 (5 bases). CDR3 size: 15 residues. With 7 bases removed from V and 1 base from J, the gap between germline ends came to 16 bases. Germline V CDR1 and CDR2: MNHEY, SVGAGI. The CDR3 region has the DNA TGTGCCAGCACCTTCACGGGACTTCCGAACACTGAAGCTTTCTTT. This sequence encodes CASTFTGLPNTEAFF.

The rearrangement links TRBV11-3 to TRBJ2-1, with 10 bases identical to TRBD2. Trimming removed 2 bases from V and 2 bases from J; junction bases left unmatched: 9. This CDR3 has 18 residues. Germline assignment: CDR1 SGHNT and CDR2 YENEEA. CDR3 nucleotide sequence: TGTGCCAGCAGCTTATGGGCTAGCGGGGGCCCAACCTACAATGAGCAGTTCTTC. Amino acids: CASSLWASGGPTYNEQFF.

This sequence joins TRBV27 and TRBJ2-1, with a weak D call TRBD1 (6 bases). The germline gives CDR1 MNHEY, CDR2 SMNVEV (reference sequence). There are 16 residues in the CDR3. Trimming shortened V by 5 bases and J by 5 bases, and 19 bases separated the two germline ends. CDR3 bases: TGTGCCAGCAGTCGGCTGGCTGGGGGCTGGGACAATGAGCAGTTCTTC. Protein product: CASSRLAGGWDNEQFF.

The CDR3 DNA reads as TGTGCCAGCAGCTTGGGCCCTAAAAGGGAGGAGACCCAGTACTTC. Amino acid sequence: CASSLGPKREETQYF. The rearrangement links TRBV5-5 to TRBJ2-5, with TRBD2 as a possible D gene (5 bases). CDR3 size: 15 residues. Trimming pared 0 bases from V and 5 bases from J, leaving 14 bases between. The germline V gene has CDR1 SGHKS and CDR2 YYEKEE (reference sequence).

This clone has just one count. V usage is TRBV7-6 and J usage is TRBJ2-1; a possible D gene is TRBD2 (5 bases). The CDR3 has 17 residues. V was pared by 2 bases and J by 4 bases, with 18 bases between. CDR1 is SGHVS and CDR2 is FNYEAQ in the germline V gene. Here the CDR3 reads CASSLRENQWEYNEQFF. The CDR3 DNA is TGTGCCAGCAGCTTAAGGGAGAACCAATGGGAATACAATGAGCAGTTCTTC.

The chain links TRBV6-5 to TRBJ1-1, with D unclear. This CDR3 is built from 14 residues. The germline CDR1 and CDR2 sequences are MNHEY and SVGAGI. V lost 0 bases and J lost 2, with 7 bases in between. The CDR3 DNA is TGTGCCAGCAGTTACTCGGGCGGAAACACTGAAGCTTTCTTT. The encoded protein is CASSYSGGNTEAFF.